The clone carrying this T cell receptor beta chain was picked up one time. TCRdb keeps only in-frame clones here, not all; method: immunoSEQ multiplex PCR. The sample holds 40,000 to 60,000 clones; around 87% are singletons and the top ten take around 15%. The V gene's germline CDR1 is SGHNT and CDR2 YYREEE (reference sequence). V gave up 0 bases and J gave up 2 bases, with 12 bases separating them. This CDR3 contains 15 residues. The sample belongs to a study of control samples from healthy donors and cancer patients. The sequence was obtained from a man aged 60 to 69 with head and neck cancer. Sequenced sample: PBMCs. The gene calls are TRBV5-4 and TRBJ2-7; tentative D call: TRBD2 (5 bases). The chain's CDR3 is CASSLAVGLTYEQYF. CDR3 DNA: TGTGCCAGCAGCTTGGCCGTAGGACTGACCTACGAGCAGTACTTC.